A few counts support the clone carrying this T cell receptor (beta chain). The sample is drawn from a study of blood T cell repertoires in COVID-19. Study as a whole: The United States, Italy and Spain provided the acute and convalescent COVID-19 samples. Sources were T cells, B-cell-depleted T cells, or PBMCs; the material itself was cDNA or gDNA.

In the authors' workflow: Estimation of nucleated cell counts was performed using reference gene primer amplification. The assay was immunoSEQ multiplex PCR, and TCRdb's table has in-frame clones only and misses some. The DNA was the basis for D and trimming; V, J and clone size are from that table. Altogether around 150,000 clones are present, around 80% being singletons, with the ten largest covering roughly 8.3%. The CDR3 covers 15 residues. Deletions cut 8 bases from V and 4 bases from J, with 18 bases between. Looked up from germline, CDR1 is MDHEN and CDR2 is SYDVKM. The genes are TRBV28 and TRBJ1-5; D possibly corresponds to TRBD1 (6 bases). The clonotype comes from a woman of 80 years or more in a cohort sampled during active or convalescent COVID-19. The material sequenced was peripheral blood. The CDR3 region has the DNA TGTGCCAGCCGCCGAGGGGGGGGGCGAAATCAGCCCCAGCATTTT. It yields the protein CASRRGGGRNQPQHF.